The 7 T cell receptor beta chains below come from one sample, sequenced in a study of T cell responses to AZD1222 COVID-19 vaccine. Sequencing used immunoSEQ multiplex PCR; TCRdb keeps in-frame clones, though not all of them. This sample has tens of thousands of clones, with roughly 90% found just once. This material consisted of peripheral blood, taken 28 days after the second AZD1222 dose. The receptors shown here come from an adult who received the AZD1222 COVID-19 vaccine.

This clone showed up just a few times. CDR3 region: CASSFREYYGYTF. In DNA form, the CDR3 reads TGTGCCAGCAGCTTTCGGGAGTACTATGGCTACACCTTC. This chain joins TRBV13 and TRBJ1-2; D ambiguous. This CDR3 is built from 13 residues. Germline V gene sequence: CDR1 PRHDT, CDR2 FYEKMQ (reference sequence). V lost 3 bases and J 3 bases, leaving 8 bases between the germline ends.

V is TRBV28 and J is TRBJ1-2; possible D gene TRBD1, 5 bases. This CDR3 is built from 14 residues. The germline V gene has CDR1 MDHEN and CDR2 SYDVKM. V was clipped by 2 bases and J by 8 bases, with 15 bases between them. The CDR3 protein is CASSLDPRRGGYTF. In nucleotides, the CDR3 is TGTGCCAGCAGTTTAGACCCCCGGCGGGGGGGCTACACCTTC.

The V and J genes are TRBV5-1 and TRBJ2-3; 8 nucleotides align to TRBD1. J was trimmed by 6 bases and V by 4 bases; bases with no gene match: 7. The CDR3 is made up of 14 amino acids. Germline V gene sequence: CDR1 SGHRS, CDR2 YFSETQ. CDR3 coding DNA: TGCGCCAGCAGCCTGGACAGGGCGGATGATACGCAGTATTTT. This translates into CASSLDRADDTQYF.

This clone was picked up a small number of times. The V call is TRBV6-1, the J call TRBJ2-7, with D maybe TRBD2 (5 bases). This CDR3 contains 13 residues. V gave up 0 bases and J gave up 6 bases, with 9 bases separating them. The V gene's germline CDR1 is MNHNS and CDR2 SASEGT. The CDR3 loop reads CASSEAGVGEQYF. The CDR3, as DNA: TGTGCCAGCAGTGAAGCGGGAGTGGGCGAGCAGTACTTC.

The V gene is TRBV9, the J gene TRBJ2-1; a weak D match, TRBD2 (6 bases). Germline V CDR1 and CDR2: SGDLS, YYNGEE. CDR3 length equals 18 residues. Between the trimmed V and J ends, which lost 6 bases and 4 bases, there was a span of 26 bases. The CDR3 nucleotides read TGTGCCAGCACCGGAGGGGTTGAGGTGGGGCACATTTACAATGAGCAGTTCTTC. It yields the protein CASTGGVEVGHIYNEQFF.

The chain employs TRBV5-4 and TRBJ2-7, with D hard to call. The CDR3 is 14 residues long. CDR1 is SGHNT, CDR2 YYREEE, per germline (reference sequence). Trimming took 3 bases from V and 4 from J, leaving 14 bases between them. CDR3 residues: CASSSWTVGYEQYF. As DNA, the CDR3 is TGTGCCAGCAGCTCCTGGACCGTGGGGTACGAGCAGTACTTC.

The genes are TRBV19 and TRBJ2-5; either TRBD1 or TRBD2 may supply D (5 bases each). The CDR3 runs 17 residues. V shed 5 bases and J shed 3 bases, with 22 bases lying between them. Looked up from germline, CDR1 is LNHDA and CDR2 is SQIVND (reference sequence). CDR3 amino acids: CASSPRWGWEEEETQYF. CDR3 bases: TGTGCCAGTAGTCCCCGGTGGGGGTGGGAAGAGGAAGAGACCCAGTACTTC.